A selection of T cell receptor beta chains follows, all from one sample in a study of T cell responses to AZD1222 COVID-19 vaccine. Some clones are missing from TCRdb's copy, which holds only in-frame ones; the method was immunoSEQ multiplex PCR. Of some 150,000 clones listed, 92% are singletons. The material sequenced was peripheral blood, taken 28 days after the second AZD1222 dose. The receptors originated from an adult who received the AZD1222 COVID-19 vaccine. Both conserved end residues are part of each CDR3. Each record gives: V gene, J gene, CDR3 protein.

TRBV19,TRBJ2-7,CASSIGRVGEQYF
TRBV6-5,TRBJ1-6,CASSPGTGRSPLHF
TRBV6-1,TRBJ1-3,CASSEPRGQAAGAGNTIYF
TRBV20-1,TRBJ1-6,CSASNSQNSPLHF
TRBV3-1/TRBV3-2,TRBJ2-2,CASSFIGGLNTGELFF
TRBV2,TRBJ2-7,CASNGQFSYEQYF
TRBV5-4,TRBJ2-7,CASSFDGSGQYF
TRBV11-3,TRBJ1-2,CASSLDSGVSTF
TRBV9,TRBJ1-2,CASSPRDIDYGYTF
TRBV6-5,TRBJ1-4,CASQGGDEKLFF
TRBV7-8,TRBJ2-6,CASSLDQGAGANVLTF
TRBV21-1,TRBJ1-1,CASSAHRGLRTEAFF
TRBV10-3,TRBJ2-3,CAIRPKGSGSSTDTQYF
TRBV12-3/TRBV12-4,TRBJ1-2,CASSFGQNYGYTF
TRBV11-2,TRBJ2-3,CASSLVSGSTDTQYF
TRBV7-2,TRBJ2-3,CASSPPDGLAGEADTQYF
TRBV10-3,TRBJ2-1,CAISESLLAGLYNEQFF
TRBV6-5,TRBJ1-1,CASSYAGGHTEAFF
TRBV28,TRBJ2-5,CASSSRQTPRETQYF
TRBV11-2,TRBJ2-3,CASSSSGPQEDTQYF
TRBV19,TRBJ1-6,CASSNPGRGLSPLHF
TRBV15,TRBJ2-7,CATSREFRDRVTRGDYEQYF
TRBV19,TRBJ2-7,CASSPYRGHYEQYF
TRBV30,TRBJ2-1,CAWSVPLENEQFF
TRBV5-1,TRBJ2-3,CASSLARGTSTDTQYF
TRBV2,TRBJ2-1,CASSEPAYPAVKDYNEQFF
TRBV19,TRBJ1-6,CASSIRASDATPLHF